A single sample gave rise to the 3 T cell receptor beta chains below, sequenced in a study of blood T cell repertoires in COVID-19. Generated by immunoSEQ multiplex PCR, the TCRdb table keeps only in-frame clones and is missing some. Of fewer than 350,000 clones listed, around 85% are singletons. The sequencing input was peripheral blood. The receptors were gathered from a human donor in a cohort sampled during active COVID-19.

This sequence joins TRBV5-1 and TRBJ2-1; 9 bases agree with TRBD2. This CDR3 has 15 residues. V lost 4 bases and J lost 4; bases outside the gene matches: 6. The germline CDR1 and CDR2 sequences are SGHRS and YFSETQ. CDR3 sequence: CASSKSSGVYNEQFF. In DNA form, the CDR3 reads TGCGCCAGCAGCAAATCTAGCGGGGTATACAATGAGCAGTTCTTC. The full variable domain, rest sourced from reference TRBV5-1 and TRBJ2-1, is KAGVTQTPRYLIKTRGQQVTLSCSPISGHRSVSWYQQTPGQGLQFLFEYFSETQRNKGNFPGRFSGRQFSNSRSEMNVSTLELGDSALYLCASSKSSGVYNEQFFGPGTRLTVL.

This rearrangement joins TRBV27 to TRBJ2-1, with 12 bases matching TRBD1. The CDR3 spans 16 residues. V dropped 1 base and J dropped 7; count of bases not matched to a gene: 5. Germline loops: CDR1 MNHEY, CDR2 SMNVEV (reference sequence). The CDR3 sequence is CASSLLGQGAQNEQFF. The CDR3 DNA reads TGTGCCAGCAGTTTATTGGGACAGGGGGCGCAGAATGAGCAGTTCTTC.

This sequence joins TRBV4-2 and TRBJ2-1; D possibly corresponds to TRBD1 (6 bases). Germline V gene lookup returns CDR1 LGHNA and CDR2 YNFKEQ. Trimming pared 4 bases from V and 9 bases from J, leaving 13 bases between. This CDR3 has 13 amino acids. CDR3 in amino acids: CASSPGLGGEQFF. The DNA of the CDR3 is TGTGCCAGCAGCCCCGGTTTAGGGGGTGAGCAGTTCTTC.